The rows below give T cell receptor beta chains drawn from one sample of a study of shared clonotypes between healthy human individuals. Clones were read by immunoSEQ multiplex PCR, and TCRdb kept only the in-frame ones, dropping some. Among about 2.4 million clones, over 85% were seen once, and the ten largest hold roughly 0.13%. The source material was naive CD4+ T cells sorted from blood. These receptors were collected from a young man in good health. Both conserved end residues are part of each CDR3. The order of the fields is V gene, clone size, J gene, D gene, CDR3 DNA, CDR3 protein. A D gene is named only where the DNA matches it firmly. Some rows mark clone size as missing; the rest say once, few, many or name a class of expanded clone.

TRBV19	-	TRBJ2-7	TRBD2	TGTGCCAGTAGTCGGGAGGGCGGGTACGAGCAGTACTTC	CASSREGGYEQYF
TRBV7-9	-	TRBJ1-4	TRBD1	TGTGCCAGCAGCTTCGCATTGGGACAGATTAATGAAAAACTGTTTTTT	CASSFALGQINEKLFF
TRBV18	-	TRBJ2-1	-	TGTGCCAGCCTGCGGACGGGTTTCGATGAGCAGTTCTTC	CASLRTGFDEQFF
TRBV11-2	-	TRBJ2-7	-	TGTGCCAGCAGCCCTCTTATCGAGCAGTACTTC	CASSPLIEQYF
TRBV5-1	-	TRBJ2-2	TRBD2	TGCGCCAGCAGCTTGGGCTCTAGCGGGATGCCCGGGGAGCTGTTTTTT	CASSLGSSGMPGELFF
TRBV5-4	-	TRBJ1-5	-	TGTGCCAGCAGCTTGGGGGAGTCTCAGCCCCAGCATTTT	CASSLGESQPQHF
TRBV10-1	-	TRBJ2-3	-	TGCGCCAGCAGCGTTGGACTGTCCAGCACAGATACGCAGTATTTT	CASSVGLSSTDTQYF
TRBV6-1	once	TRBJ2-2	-	TGTGCCAGCAGTGAAAGGCCAGCCGGGGAGCTGTTTTTT	CASSERPAGELFF
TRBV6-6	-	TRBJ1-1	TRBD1	TGTGCCAGCCAGGGACAGGGCTTTTCGAACACTGAAGCTTTCTTT	CASQGQGFSNTEAFF
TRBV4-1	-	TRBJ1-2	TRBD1	TGCGCCAGCAGCCAAGGCGGACAGGGCCTTAACTATGGCTACACCTTC	CASSQGGQGLNYGYTF
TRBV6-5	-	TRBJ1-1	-	TGTGCCAGCCAAAGGGGTGCTGAAGCTTTCTTT	CASQRGAEAFF
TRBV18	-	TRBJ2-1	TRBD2	TGTGCCAGCTCACCACAAAGCGGGAGTTCGAATGAGCAGTTCTTC	CASSPQSGSSNEQFF
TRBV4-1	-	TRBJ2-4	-	TGCGCCAGCAGCCAAGATTCAGGGAGGACCAAAAACATTCAGTACTTC	CASSQDSGRTKNIQYF
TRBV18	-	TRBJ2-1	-	TGTGCCAGCTCACGGGACAATGAGCAGTTCTTC	CASSRDNEQFF
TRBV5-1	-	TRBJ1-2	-	TGCGCCAGCAGCTTGGCCGGCACAGACTATGGCTACACCTTC	CASSLAGTDYGYTF
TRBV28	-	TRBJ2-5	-	TGTGCCAGCAGTTTTATCGCTAGCCGCGAGACCCAGTACTTC	CASSFIASRETQYF
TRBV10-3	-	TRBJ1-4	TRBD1	TGTGCCATCAGTGAGACAGGGGGCACCACTAATGAAAAACTGTTTTTT	CAISETGGTTNEKLFF
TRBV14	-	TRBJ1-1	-	TGTGCCAGCAGCCAAAGGGTCTCTACGAACACTGAAGCTTTCTTT	CASSQRVSTNTEAFF
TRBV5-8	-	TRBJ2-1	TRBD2	TGTGCCAGCAGCTTACTAGCGGGAGGAAGAGGTGAGCAGTTCTTC	CASSLLAGGRGEQFF
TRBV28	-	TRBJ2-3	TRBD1	TGTGCCAGCAGTCTACCCGGGACAGGGGGAGATACGCAGTATTTT	CASSLPGTGGDTQYF
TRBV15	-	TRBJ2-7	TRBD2	TGTGCCACCAGGTTGGGCGGGGGGGCCTCCTACGAGCAGTACTTC	CATRLGGGASYEQYF
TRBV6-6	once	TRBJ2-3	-	TGTGCCAGCAGTTACTCGAGATGGACGAACACAGATACGCAGTATTTT	CASSYSRWTNTDTQYF
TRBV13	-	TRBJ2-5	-	TGTGCCAGCAGCCCGAGACAGGCTGAGGCCCAGTACTTC	CASSPRQAEAQYF
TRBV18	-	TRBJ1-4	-	TGTGCCAGCTCAACGGACAGAGAAAAACTGTTTTTT	CASSTDREKLFF
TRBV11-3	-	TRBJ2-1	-	TGTGCCAGCAGCGGCTCCAGCTCCTACAATGAGCAGTTCTTC	CASSGSSSYNEQFF
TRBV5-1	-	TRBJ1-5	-	TGCGCCAGCAGCTTGGGACGGGGGGCAAATCAGCCCCAGCATTTT	CASSLGRGANQPQHF
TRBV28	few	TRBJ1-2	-	TGTGCCAGCACCTTGGGCGAAGCCTATGGCTACACCTTC	CASTLGEAYGYTF
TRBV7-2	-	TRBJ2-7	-	TGTGCCAGCAGCTTTCAGGCTCCTTTCTACGAGCAGTACTTC	CASSFQAPFYEQYF
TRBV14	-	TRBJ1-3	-	TGTGCCAGCAGCTTACAGGGACTGTACTCTGGAAACACCATATATTTT	CASSLQGLYSGNTIYF
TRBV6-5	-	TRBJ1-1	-	TGTGCCAGCAGGGCCGGGAACATGAACACTGAAGCTTTCTTT	CASRAGNMNTEAFF
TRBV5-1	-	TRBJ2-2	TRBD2	TGCGCCAGCAGCTTGACTAGCGGGGGATCCGGGGAGCTGTTTTTT	CASSLTSGGSGELFF
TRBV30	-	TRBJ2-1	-	TGTGCCTGGAGTGATCTAGCGCGCTACAATGAGCAGTTCTTC	CAWSDLARYNEQFF
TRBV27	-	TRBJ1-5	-	TGTGCCAGCAGTCAACAGGGAAGAAATCAGCCCCAGCATTTT	CASSQQGRNQPQHF
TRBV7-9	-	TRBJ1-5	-	TGTGCCAGCAGCTTAACGGAGGCACAGCCCCAGCATTTT	CASSLTEAQPQHF
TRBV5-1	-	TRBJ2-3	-	TGCGCCAGCAGGGGGTCCAGCACAGATACGCAGTATTTT	CASRGSSTDTQYF
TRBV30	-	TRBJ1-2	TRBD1	TGTGCCTGGACAGGGGGCGGTAGCTACACCTTC	CAWTGGGSYTF
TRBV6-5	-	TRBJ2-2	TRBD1	TGTGCCAGCAGTTACTATGGGACAGGGGGCACCGGGGAGCTGTTTTTT	CASSYYGTGGTGELFF
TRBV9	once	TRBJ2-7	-	TGTGCCAGCAGCGAGGGGGGGACTCTGAGCTCCTACGAGCAGTACTTC	CASSEGGTLSSYEQYF
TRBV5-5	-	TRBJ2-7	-	TGTGCCAGCAGCTTGAGAACAGGGAAGACCTACGAGCAGTACTTC	CASSLRTGKTYEQYF
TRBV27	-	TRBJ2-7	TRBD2	TGTGCCAGCAGTCGGACTAGCGGGAGTCTTTTCTACGAGCAGTACTTC	CASSRTSGSLFYEQYF
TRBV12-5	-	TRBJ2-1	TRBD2	TGTGCTAGTGGCCATGGGACTAGCGGAATATACAATGAGCAGTTCTTC	CASGHGTSGIYNEQFF
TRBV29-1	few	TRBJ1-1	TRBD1	TGCAGCGTTGGGCAGGGGGGAACTGAAGCTTTCTTT	CSVGQGGTEAFF
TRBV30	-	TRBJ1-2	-	TGTGCCTGGGGGCAAGGCTACACCTTC	CAWGQGYTF
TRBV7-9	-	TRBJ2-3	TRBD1	TGTGCCAGCAGCTTAGCCGGGACAGGACAGCTAACAGATACGCAGTATTTT	CASSLAGTGQLTDTQYF